This T cell receptor (beta chain) was identified during a study of OX40 agonist ivuxolimab in advanced cancers. For the study at large: A diagnosis of hepatocellular carcinoma, melanoma, renal cell or head and neck cancer was present in dose-escalation patients.

Profiled with immunoSEQ multiplex PCR; TCRdb holds only in-frame clones, not every one. This table has about 70,000 clones, about 90% appearing once. Germline V gene lookup returns CDR1 SGHVS and CDR2 FQNEAQ. Trimming cost V 6 bases and J 5 bases; bases outside gene matches: 8. This CDR3 is 15 amino acids long. Sequencing was performed on CD4+ or CD8+ T cells sorted from blood, taken in a trial of the OX40 agonist ivuxolimab. The receptor comes from an adult with an advanced solid tumor such as melanoma, head and neck, liver or kidney cancer. The J gene is TRBJ2-1, the V gene TRBV7-8; TRBD1 matches 9 bases. Here the CDR3 DNA reads TGTGCCAGCAGATCGAACAGGGGGCTTAACAATGAGCAGTTCTTC. Its translation is CASRSNRGLNNEQFF.